Below, 12 T cell receptor beta chains from the same sample are listed, as sequenced in a study of T cells in Graves' hyperthyroidism and ophthalmopathy. Authors of the study amplified TCR beta CDR3 regions from RNA transcripts. The primer set for the first-round RT-PCR of the TCR CDR3 was HTBI. TCRdb itself ran the multiplex PCR reads through MiXCR, one entry per CDR3 protein. The repertoire holds over 700,000 distinct CDR3 sequences, 30% to 40% seen once, with 30% to 40% in the top ten. The sample was blood. Source of these receptors: a woman aged 40 to 49 with Graves' hyperthyroidism.

This clonotype was seen many times. The chain uses TRBV15 and TRBJ1-5; TRBD1 matches 7 bases. CDR1 is LNHNV and CDR2 is YYDKDF in the germline V gene (reference sequence). This CDR3 has 20 amino acids. The trim removed 0 bases at V and 0 bases at J, leaving 14 bases unmatched. CDR3 in DNA: TGTGCCACCAGCAGAGATACTCGGAAAGTGGGACAGATTAGCAATCAGCCCCAGCATTTT. Its translation: CATSRDTRKVGQISNQPQHF.

This clonotype was seen many times. J is TRBJ1-1 and V is TRBV6-5; D unclear. The CDR3 sequence is 13 residues long. Germline CDR1 and CDR2: MNHEY and SVGAGI. The ends were cut back, 0 bases at V and 8 bases at J, with 10 bases in the middle. The DNA for the CDR3 is TGTGCCAGCAGTTACTCGAGTGGAGGGGAAGCTTTCTTT. It encodes CASSYSSGGEAFF.

The chain combines TRBV2 with TRBJ2-3; 8 bases map to TRBD1. Germline lookup yields CDR1 SNHLY and CDR2 FYNNEI. This CDR3 is 16 amino acids long. J gave up 2 bases and V 2 bases, and 6 bases lay outside the gene matches. CDR3 amino acids: CASSERTGSFTDTQYF. DNA of the CDR3: TGTGCCAGCAGTGAAAGGACAGGGTCCTTCACAGATACGCAGTATTTT.

Comment on this clonotype: This could be a read error, since a much larger clone is one nucleotide away. This chain links TRBV29-1 with TRBJ1-1; the match to TRBD1 covers 8 bases. V gave up 4 bases and J gave up 1 base; unmatched junction bases: 5. CDR1 is SQVTM, CDR2 ANQGSEA, per germline. This CDR3 contains 14 residues. CDR3 sequence: CSVGRTGSNTEAFF. The CDR3 nucleotides are TGCAGCGTTGGTCGGACAGGGTCGAACACTGAAGCTTTCTTT. The whole variable domain, filled in from reference TRBV29-1 and TRBJ1-1, reads SAVISQKPSRDICQRGTSLTIQCQVDSQVTMMFWYRQQPGQSLTLIATANQGSEATYESGFVIDKFPISRPNLTFSTLTVSNMSPEDSSIYLCSVGRTGSNTEAFFGQGTRLTVV.

There are a few counts of this clonotype. The chain employs TRBV30 and TRBJ2-7; weak D call: TRBD2 (6 bases). The CDR3 totals 14 residues. Trimming pared 8 bases from V and 3 bases from J, leaving 20 bases between. The germline V gene encodes CDR1 GTSNPN and CDR2 SVGIG (reference sequence). CDR3 residues: CAMLPTGGNYEQYF. The CDR3 DNA reads TGTGCCATGCTACCTACGGGCGGGAACTACGAGCAGTACTTC.

The rearrangement links TRBV4-1 to TRBJ1-2; no definite D call. Per the germline V gene, CDR1 is MGHRA and CDR2 is YSYEKL. Trimming pared 6 bases from V and 2 bases from J, leaving 13 bases between. This CDR3 region has 14 residues. The DNA for the CDR3 is TGCGCCAGCAGAACCACTACGGGAAACTATGGCTACACCTTC. Its protein product is CASRTTTGNYGYTF.

The CDR3, as DNA: TGTGCCAGCAGCATGGGACCTTTTAGGGGCAATCAGCCCCAGCATTTT. Translated: CASSMGPFRGNQPQHF. J is TRBJ1-5 and V is TRBV7-9; D perhaps matches TRBD1 (5 bases). The CDR3 spans 16 residues. In germline, CDR1 is SEHNR, CDR2 FQNEAQ (reference sequence). The V gene lost 5 bases and the J gene lost 2 bases, with 16 bases spanning the gap.

This clonotype came up a few times. The chain employs TRBV19 and TRBJ1-1; 9 positions agree with TRBD1. CDR1 and CDR2 from the germline V gene are LNHDA and SQIVND (reference sequence). The CDR3 covers 15 residues. The V and J ends lost 1 base and 5 bases, in that order; junction bases with no gene match: 5. In nucleotides, the CDR3 is TGTGCCAGTAGTATAGCGACAGGGGGAAGGACTGAAGCTTTCTTT. Its translation is CASSIATGGRTEAFF.

This clonotype came up a few times. The chain employs TRBV7-9 and TRBJ2-7; D not certain. Germline V CDR1 and CDR2: SEHNR, FQNEAQ (reference sequence). V dropped 5 bases and J dropped 3 bases, with 14 bases sitting between them. This CDR3 comprises 14 residues. CDR3 coding DNA: TGTGCCAGCAGCCCCTCGCATTCGAACTACGAGCAGTACTTC. It yields the protein CASSPSHSNYEQYF.

The rearrangement links TRBV7-8 to TRBJ2-5; a weak D match, TRBD1 (5 bases). CDR1 and CDR2 (germline): SGHVS, FQNEAQ. V lost 5 bases and J lost 9, with 19 bases in between. The CDR3 runs 14 residues. CDR3 bases: TGTGCCAGCAGCCCCGACAGCCTCAATCAGCCCCAGTACTTC. Translated, it gives CASSPDSLNQPQYF.

This clonotype has more than one count but fewer than ten. At one end, the junction sequence differs from germline, possibly due to a read error. CDR3 bases: TGTGCCAGCAGTCTCGACAGCGTACCGGGACCCGGCTTC. Its translation: CASSLDSVPGPGF. The gene calls are TRBV12-3 or TRBV12-4 and TRBJ1-2; maybe TRBD1 (5 bases). The CDR3 consists of 13 residues.

The V gene is TRBV29-1, the J gene TRBJ2-7, with TRBD2 identical over 9 bases. Germline V lookup: CDR1 SQVTM, CDR2 ANQGSEA. This CDR3 has 13 residues. The junction had 11 bases not matched to a gene; V was cut back by 8 bases and J by 6 bases. CDR3 amino acids: CSFFGREGREQYF. CDR3 bases: TGCAGCTTCTTCGGGCGGGAGGGCCGCGAGCAGTACTTC.